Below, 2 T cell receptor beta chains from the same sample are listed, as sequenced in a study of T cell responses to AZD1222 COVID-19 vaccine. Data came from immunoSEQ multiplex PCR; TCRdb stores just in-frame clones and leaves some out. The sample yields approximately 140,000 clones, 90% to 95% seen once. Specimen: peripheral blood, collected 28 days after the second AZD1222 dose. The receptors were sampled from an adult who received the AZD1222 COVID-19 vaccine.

DNA of the CDR3: TGTGCCAGCAGCTTAGGGGACCCTCGGGGCTCGGGATACAATGAGCAGTTCTTC. It yields the protein CASSLGDPRGSGYNEQFF. This chain connects TRBV7-2 to TRBJ2-1; D is tentatively TRBD1 or TRBD2 (5 bases each). Trimming took off 1 base at V and 4 bases at J, with 20 bases between the two ends. In germline, CDR1 is SGHTA, CDR2 FQGNSA. CDR3 size: 18 residues.

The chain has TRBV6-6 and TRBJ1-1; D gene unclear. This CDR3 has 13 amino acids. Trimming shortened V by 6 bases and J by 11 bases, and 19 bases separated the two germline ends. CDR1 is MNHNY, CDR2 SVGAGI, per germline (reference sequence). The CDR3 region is CASSPGVQMRAFF. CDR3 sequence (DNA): TGTGCCAGCAGCCCTGGGGTACAGATGCGGGCTTTCTTT.